This T cell receptor (beta chain) appears in the sequencing data of a study of blood T cell repertoires in COVID-19. In the study overall: Samples came from the United States, Italy and Spain, spanning acute and convalescent COVID-19.

Per the authors' pipeline: Reference gene primer amplification gave nucleated cell count estimates. This table comes from immunoSEQ multiplex PCR, and its TCRdb copy is limited to in-frame clones, with some not included. The D gene and trimming were derived from the DNA, and the V and J assignments and clone size from that table. Of over 150,000 clones in the sample, 70% to 90% were seen once. Enrolment of Seattle patients took place during active infection, and they were followed longitudinally. The TCR comes from a man aged 50-60 years with COVID-19, enrolled during active disease. The sample consisted of peripheral blood.

This CDR3 reads CASSLSVVWNTEAFF. The CDR3 nucleotides read TGTGCCAGCAGTTTATCGGTAGTGTGGAACACTGAAGCTTTCTTT. This chain connects TRBV28 to TRBJ1-1, with unresolved D. The CDR3 totals 15 residues. The germline V gene has CDR1 MDHEN and CDR2 SYDVKM. V was clipped by 1 base and J by 1 base, with 10 bases between them.